Listed here are 29 T cell receptor beta chains from one sample, sequenced in a study of blood T cell repertoires in COVID-19. Sequencing was performed with immunoSEQ multiplex PCR; in TCRdb, only in-frame clones are kept and a portion is missing. Of about 410,000 clones listed, roughly 90% are singletons. The sample consisted of PBMCs or T cells enriched from blood (not recorded which). The receptors were sampled from a woman in her 30s who had recovered from COVID-19.

This rearrangement joins TRBV7-3 to TRBJ2-5; 8 nucleotides line up with TRBD1. V gave up 1 base and J gave up 4 bases; unmatched junction bases: 5. The CDR3 is made up of 15 amino acids. Looked up from germline, CDR1 is SGHTA and CDR2 is FQGTGA. This CDR3 is CASSLRSGGPETQYF. CDR3 bases: TGTGCCAGCAGCTTAAGATCAGGGGGCCCAGAGACCCAGTACTTC.

This clone has just one count. The J gene is TRBJ1-4, the V gene TRBV29-1, with D maybe TRBD1 (5 bases). Trimming removed 6 bases from V and 0 bases from J, with 14 bases in between. Germline V lookup: CDR1 SQVTM, CDR2 ANQGSEA. CDR3 length: 15 amino acids. The CDR3 nucleotides are TGCAGCGTAGTCTGGACATTCGCAACTAATGAAAAACTGTTTTTT. Protein sequence: CSVVWTFATNEKLFF. The complete variable domain, with remaining parts taken from reference TRBV29-1 and TRBJ1-4, reads SAVISQKPSRDICQRGTSLTIQCQVDSQVTMMFWYRQQPGQSLTLIATANQGSEATYESGFVIDKFPISRPNLTFSTLTVSNMSPEDSSIYLCSVVWTFATNEKLFFGSGTQLSVL.

The genes are TRBV5-4 and TRBJ2-7, with D possibly matching TRBD2 (6 bases). Per germline, CDR1 SGHNT and CDR2 YYREEE (reference sequence). V shed 0 bases and J shed 1 base, with 23 bases lying between them. This CDR3 spans 19 amino acids. In DNA form, the CDR3 reads TGTGCCAGCAGCTTGGCCGCAAAGTGGGGGGAGCCCTTATCCTACGAGCAGTACTTC. Translating it yields CASSLAAKWGEPLSYEQYF.

J is TRBJ2-1 and V is TRBV4-1, with 10 bases aligning to TRBD2. The CDR3 is made up of 19 amino acids. CDR1 and CDR2 from the germline V gene are MGHRA and YSYEKL. Losses at the gene ends were 3 bases for V and 1 base for J; bases not matched to a gene: 12. The CDR3 protein is CASSHPRRASGSSYNEQFF. The CDR3 nucleotides read TGCGCCAGCAGCCACCCAAGAAGGGCTAGCGGGAGTTCCTACAATGAGCAGTTCTTC.

The chain joins TRBV19 to TRBJ2-3; 10 nucleotides agree with TRBD2. The V gene end was trimmed by 5 bases and the J gene end by 2 bases; junction bases not matched to a gene: 7. The CDR3 length is 16 residues. Germline loops: CDR1 LNHDA, CDR2 SQIVND (reference sequence). The DNA for the CDR3 is TGTGCCAGTAGTCACCGGACTAGCGGATTCACAGATACGCAGTATTTT. It specifies CASSHRTSGFTDTQYF.

V gene TRBV3-1 (or the pseudogene TRBV3-2) combines with J gene TRBJ1-4, with D hard to call. The V end lost 3 bases, the J end lost 7 bases, and 12 bases lay between the germline ends. The length of the CDR3 is 14 residues. CDR1 LGHDT and CDR2 YNNKEL come from the germline V gene (reference sequence). The DNA of the CDR3 is TGTGCCAGCAGCCATACAGATGTTGGTGAAAAACTGTTTTTT. It is translated as CASSHTDVGEKLFF.

This clone showed up just once. The chain has TRBV7-2 and TRBJ1-2, with D tentatively TRBD1 (5 bases). CDR3 length: 16 residues. V lost 1 base to trimming and J lost 2 bases, with 14 bases between them. CDR1 SGHTA and CDR2 FQGNSA come from the germline V gene. The CDR3 reads CASSLGWGERNYGYTF. In nucleotides, the CDR3 is TGTGCCAGCAGCTTAGGGTGGGGGGAGAGGAACTATGGCTACACCTTC.

This chain uses TRBV7-2 with TRBJ1-2, with 7 bases fitting TRBD1. The CDR3 runs to 14 residues. V shed 5 bases and J 3 bases; nucleotides not matched to a gene: 6. Germline CDR1 reads SGHTA; CDR2 reads FQGNSA. Written as DNA, the CDR3 is TGTGCCAGCAGCCTGTTTGGACAGGACTATGGCTACACCTTC. This codes for CASSLFGQDYGYTF. Based on the CDR3 plus reference TRBV7-2 and TRBJ1-2, the full variable domain is GAGVSQSPSNKVTEKGKDVELRCDPISGHTALYWYRQSLGQGLEFLIYFQGNSAPDKSGLPSDRFSAERTGGSVSTLTIQRTQQEDSAVYLCASSLFGQDYGYTFGSGTRLTVV.

This chain uses TRBV5-1 with TRBJ2-3, with 8 bases fitting TRBD1. The junction had 13 bases not matched to a gene; V was cut back by 4 bases and J by 3 bases. Germline V gene data show CDR1 as SGHRS and CDR2 as YFSETQ. The CDR3 spans 17 residues. The CDR3, as DNA: TGCGCCAGCAGCATCCGGACAGGGCTTTTGGGAACAGATACGCAGTATTTT. This translates into CASSIRTGLLGTDTQYF. Based on the CDR3 plus reference TRBV5-1 and TRBJ2-3, the full variable domain is KAGVTQTPRYLIKTRGQQVTLSCSPISGHRSVSWYQQTPGQGLQFLFEYFSETQRNKGNFPGRFSGRQFSNSRSEMNVSTLELGDSALYLCASSIRTGLLGTDTQYFGPGTRLTVL.

The chain couples TRBV2 to TRBJ1-5; D is undetermined. The CDR3 length is 13 residues. Per germline, CDR1 SNHLY and CDR2 FYNNEI. Between the trimmed V and J ends, which lost 2 bases and 11 bases, there was a span of 13 bases. The DNA for the CDR3 is TGTGCCAGCAGTGAAAGGACCGGGAGGGCCCAGCATTTT. This codes for CASSERTGRAQHF.

The chain carries TRBV6-5 and TRBJ2-7, with D tentatively TRBD2 (5 bases). In germline, CDR1 is MNHEY, CDR2 SVGAGI. Trimming took off 6 bases at V and 3 bases at J, with 15 bases between the two ends. This CDR3 comprises 14 residues. The CDR3 protein is CASREASRVYEQYF. The CDR3 DNA is TGTGCCAGCAGGGAGGCTAGCAGAGTCTACGAGCAGTACTTC.

This chain uses TRBV9 with TRBJ2-7; a possible D gene is TRBD2 (5 bases). Between the trimmed V and J ends, which lost 4 bases and 7 bases, there was a span of 15 bases. The CDR3 contains 13 residues. Germline CDR1 reads SGDLS; CDR2 reads YYNGEE. CDR3 in DNA: TGTGCCAGCAGCCCACAGCTAGCCGGGGAGCAGTACTTC. Residues: CASSPQLAGEQYF.

The chain has TRBV11-2 and TRBJ2-7; possibly TRBD2 for D (5 bases). CDR1 SGHAT and CDR2 FQNNGV come from the germline V gene. The CDR3 loop spans 15 amino acids. V lost 1 base and J 0 bases, leaving 10 bases between the germline ends. The DNA of the CDR3 is TGTGCCAGCAGCTTAGGAGGGTTCAGCTCCTACGAGCAGTACTTC. It encodes CASSLGGFSSYEQYF. The complete variable domain, with remaining parts taken from reference TRBV11-2 and TRBJ2-7, reads EAGVAQSPRYKIIEKRQSVAFWCNPISGHATLYWYQQILGQGPKLLIQFQNNGVVDDSQLPKDRFSAERLKGVDSTLKIQPAKLEDSAVYLCASSLGGFSSYEQYFGPGTRLTVT.

The chain links TRBV4-3 to TRBJ2-6, with TRBD1 as a possible D gene (6 bases). CDR3 length: 18 residues. Between the trimmed V and J ends, which lost 0 bases and 4 bases, there was a span of 16 bases. The germline V gene has CDR1 LGHNA and CDR2 YSLEER. CDR3 DNA: TGCGCCAGCAGCCAAGAGGGGGCAAGCCAAGTGGGGGCCAACGTCCTGACTTTC. It yields the protein CASSQEGASQVGANVLTF.

CDR3 DNA sequence: TGTGCCAGCAGCCGCCTCCAGGGAAAACTGTTTTTT. Amino acids: CASSRLQGKLFF. The J gene is TRBJ1-4, the V gene TRBV7-9; possible D gene TRBD1, 5 bases. CDR3 length: 12 amino acids. Germline V CDR1 and CDR2: SEHNR, FQNEAQ (reference sequence). V dropped 5 bases and J dropped 10 bases, with 11 bases sitting between them. The full variable domain, in which reference TRBV7-9 and TRBJ1-4 provide the parts outside the CDR3, is DTGVSQNPRHKITKRGQNVTFRCDPISEHNRLYWYRQTLGQGPEFLTYFQNEAQLEKSRLLSDRFSAERPKGSFSTLEIQRTEQGDSAMYLCASSRLQGKLFFGSGTQLSVL.

The chain has TRBV6-5 and TRBJ2-3, with 7 bases fitting TRBD1. Germline CDR1 is MNHEY and CDR2 is SVGAGI. J gave up 3 bases and V 6 bases, and 6 bases lay outside the gene matches. This CDR3 contains 14 residues. CDR3 nucleotide sequence: TGTGCCAGCAGGACGACAGGGTCGACAGATACGCAGTATTTT. It encodes CASRTTGSTDTQYF.

The chain has TRBV7-8 and TRBJ2-5; 10 bases match TRBD2. The V and J ends lost 2 bases and 1 base, in that order; junction bases with no gene match: 4. The length of the CDR3 is 16 residues. Germline assignment: CDR1 SGHVS and CDR2 FQNEAQ. The CDR3 bases are TGTGCCAGCAGCTTAATCAGCGGGAGGGGCCAAGAGACCCAGTACTTC. Protein: CASSLISGRGQETQYF.

Here the CDR3 DNA reads TGTGCCAGCAGCACGACCGGGGGACAGGGGGGAAAGGAGCAGTTCTTC. Residues: CASSTTGGQGGKEQFF. The gene calls are TRBV7-9 and TRBJ2-1; 11 bases are a match to TRBD1. V lost 5 bases and J lost 10; bases outside the gene matches: 13. From germline, CDR1 is SEHNR and CDR2 FQNEAQ (reference sequence). CDR3 size: 16 residues. Using reference TRBV7-9 and TRBJ2-1 for the parts outside the CDR3, the full variable domain is DTGVSQNPRHKITKRGQNVTFRCDPISEHNRLYWYRQTLGQGPEFLTYFQNEAQLEKSRLLSDRFSAERPKGSFSTLEIQRTEQGDSAMYLCASSTTGGQGGKEQFFGPGTRLTVL.

This chain uses TRBV6-2 or TRBV6-3 with TRBJ2-7, with 8 bases lining up with TRBD2. The CDR3 consists of 14 residues. Germline V gene data show CDR1 as MNHEY and CDR2 as SVGEGT. Losses at the gene ends were 2 bases for V and 3 bases for J; bases not matched to a gene: 3. CDR3 coding DNA: TGTGCCAGCAGTTACACTAGCGGAAGCTACGAGCAGTACTTC. This translates into CASSYTSGSYEQYF.

Only a few counts were recorded for this clone. The genes are TRBV5-1 and TRBJ2-7; 8 nucleotides match TRBD1. The CDR3 contains 14 residues. Trimming at V came to 4 bases and at J to 5 bases, leaving 8 bases not matched to a gene. CDR1 SGHRS and CDR2 YFSETQ come from the germline V gene. The CDR3, as DNA: TGCGCCAGCAGCCCCGGACAGGGAAGCGACGAGCAGTACTTC. Translated, it gives CASSPGQGSDEQYF.

The gene calls are TRBV9 and TRBJ1-1; the D is unclear. Germline assignment: CDR1 SGDLS and CDR2 YYNGEE. The V end was cut by 0 bases, the J end by 11 bases, with 20 bases between. The CDR3 is made up of 15 amino acids. In DNA form, the CDR3 reads TGTGCCAGCAGCGTAGTCCCAGGAAGGGAGAGCAAGGCTTTCTTT. Translated, it gives CASSVVPGRESKAFF. Supplemented by reference TRBV9 and TRBJ1-1, the full variable domain reads DSGVTQTPKHLITATGQRVTLRCSPRSGDLSVYWYQQSLDQGLQFLIQYYNGEERAKGNILERFSAQQFPDLHSELNLSSLELGDSALYFCASSVVPGRESKAFFGQGTRLTVV.

The rearrangement uses TRBV30 and TRBJ2-7; D gene unclear. CDR3 length: 12 residues. Trimming pared 8 bases from V and 4 bases from J, leaving 15 bases between. Germline CDR1 GTSNPN, CDR2 SVGIG (reference sequence). CDR3 region: CALIDKEYEQYF. The CDR3 coding sequence is TGTGCCCTTATCGACAAGGAATACGAGCAGTACTTC.

V usage is TRBV3-1 (or the pseudogene TRBV3-2) and J usage is TRBJ2-5, with D possibly TRBD1 on 6 matching bases. V was shortened by 3 bases and J by 0 bases, with 14 bases between the two germline ends. This CDR3 has 16 residues. In germline, CDR1 is LGHDT, CDR2 YNNKEL (reference sequence). The CDR3 DNA reads TGTGCCAGCAGCCACCCACCTAGACAGGACCAAGAGACCCAGTACTTC. Amino acid sequence: CASSHPPRQDQETQYF.

J is TRBJ1-1 and V is TRBV28; D unclear. Per the germline V gene, CDR1 is MDHEN and CDR2 is SYDVKM. V shed 2 bases and J shed 6 bases, with 7 bases lying between them. This CDR3 region has 12 residues. The CDR3 protein is CASSLQVPEAFF. As DNA, the CDR3 is TGTGCCAGCAGTTTACAGGTTCCTGAAGCTTTCTTT.

The V gene is TRBV30, the J gene TRBJ1-1; 10 bases line up with TRBD1. The CDR3 totals 10 residues. After removal of 7 bases from V and 11 bases from J, the junction contained 4 bases not matched to a gene. Germline assignment: CDR1 GTSNPN and CDR2 SVGIG (reference sequence). This CDR3 reads CASTGGDAFF. As DNA, the CDR3 is TGTGCCTCGACAGGGGGCGATGCTTTCTTT.

This chain links TRBV19 with TRBJ1-5; D not resolved. The CDR3 loop spans 15 amino acids. CDR1 LNHDA and CDR2 SQIVND come from the germline V gene (reference sequence). The V end lost 3 bases, the J end lost 9 bases, and 18 bases lay between the germline ends. The CDR3 region is CASSIREEVSRPQHF. DNA of the CDR3: TGTGCCAGTAGTATTAGGGAGGAGGTGTCGCGGCCCCAGCATTTT.

The J gene is TRBJ1-5, the V gene TRBV2, with D perhaps TRBD1 (5 bases). The CDR3 length is 15 residues. Germline CDR1 SNHLY, CDR2 FYNNEI. Deletions cut 1 base from V and 4 bases from J, with 11 bases between. This CDR3 reads CASSEGGGRNQPQHF. The CDR3 bases are TGTGCCAGCAGTGAAGGGGGGGGTAGGAATCAGCCCCAGCATTTT.

This clone showed up many times. Distinct nucleotide sequences in the sample also encode this CDR3. This chain uses TRBV24-1 with TRBJ2-1; D gene ambiguous. The CDR3 runs 13 residues. V lost 0 bases to trimming and J lost 5 bases, with 4 bases between them. The germline gives CDR1 KGHDR, CDR2 SFDVKD. This CDR3 is CATSDLNNNEQFF. The CDR3 nucleotides read TGTGCCACCAGTGATTTGAATAACAATGAGCAGTTCTTC.

The chain carries TRBV7-8 and TRBJ1-5, with D perhaps TRBD1 (6 bases). The CDR3 length is 17 residues. The germline V and J ends were trimmed by 2 bases and 1 base, with 15 bases remaining between them. Germline lookup yields CDR1 SGHVS and CDR2 FQNEAQ. In DNA form, the CDR3 reads TGTGCCAGCAGCTTATCCCGAACAGGGATGAGCAATCAGCCCCAGCATTTT. It codes for CASSLSRTGMSNQPQHF.